These T cell receptor beta chains were read from a single sample in a study of blood T cell repertoires in COVID-19. Only in-frame clones appear in the TCRdb table, and some are missing; sequencing was by immunoSEQ multiplex PCR. The table lists tens of thousands of clones, nearly 85% of them singletons, with roughly 30% in the top ten. Sequenced sample: peripheral blood. The receptors here all came from a woman aged 80 or over with acute or convalescent COVID-19. Each CDR3 is given with its conserved first and last residue. The order of the fields is clone size, J gene, V gene, D gene, CDR3 protein, CDR3 DNA. A D gene is named only where the DNA matches it firmly. Only part of the rows carry a size: once, few, many, or a class if the clone is expanded.

size: .; J: TRBJ2-7; V: TRBV11-3; D: .; CDR3: CASSLEAGDSYEQYF; DNA: TGTGCCAGCAGCTTAGAGGCAGGGGACTCCTACGAGCAGTACTTC
size: .; J: TRBJ2-5; V: TRBV6-6; D: .; CDR3: CASSYVGETQYF; DNA: TGTGCCAGCAGTTACGTCGGGGAGACCCAGTACTTC
size: .; J: TRBJ2-1; V: TRBV10-3; D: TRBD1; CDR3: CAISEDKTGTGEGNEQFF; DNA: TGTGCCATCAGTGAGGACAAAACCGGGACAGGGGAAGGCAATGAGCAGTTCTTC
size: .; J: TRBJ1-1; V: TRBV5-1; D: .; CDR3: CASSLMTDLHTEAFF; DNA: TGCGCCAGCAGCCTTATGACAGACTTACACACTGAAGCTTTCTTT
size: .; J: TRBJ1-3; V: TRBV5-1; D: TRBD1; CDR3: CASSSGGGGNTIYF; DNA: TGCGCCAGCAGCTCAGGGGGCGGTGGAAACACCATATATTTT
size: once; J: TRBJ2-7; V: TRBV19; D: TRBD2; CDR3: CASSIPGGPGEQYF; DNA: TGTGCCAGTAGTATACCGGGAGGGCCGGGAGAGCAGTACTTC
size: .; J: TRBJ1-1; V: TRBV6-5; D: .; CDR3: CASSFAGDRPFF; DNA: TGTGCCAGCAGTTTCGCCGGAGACAGGCCGTTCTTT
size: .; J: TRBJ2-5; V: TRBV7-2; D: TRBD2; CDR3: CASSSSGDGRVETQYF; DNA: TGTGCCAGCAGCAGTTCGGGGGACGGGAGGGTAGAGACCCAGTACTTC
size: .; J: TRBJ2-3; V: TRBV11-2; D: TRBD2; CDR3: CASSLGTSGDTQYF; DNA: TGTGCCAGCAGCCTCGGGACTAGCGGCGATACGCAGTATTTT
size: .; J: TRBJ2-7; V: TRBV7-2; D: TRBD2; CDR3: CASSRSWEGLHEQYF; DNA: TGTGCCAGCTCCCGCTCCTGGGAGGGGCTCCACGAGCAGTACTTC
size: few; J: TRBJ1-1; V: TRBV3-1/TRBV3-2; D: .; CDR3: CASSQLANIMGHTEAFF; DNA: TGTGCCAGCAGCCAATTGGCGAATATAATGGGCCACACTGAAGCTTTCTTT
size: .; J: TRBJ2-1; V: TRBV6-2/TRBV6-3; D: TRBD2; CDR3: CASSYHPTSGRAHNEQFF; DNA: TGTGCCAGCAGTTACCACCCAACTAGCGGGAGGGCCCACAATGAGCAGTTCTTC
size: .; J: TRBJ2-2; V: TRBV6-6; D: TRBD1; CDR3: CASSYPGQGAAGELFF; DNA: TGTGCCAGCAGTTATCCCGGACAGGGGGCTGCCGGGGAGCTGTTTTTT
size: once; J: TRBJ1-1; V: TRBV7-2; D: TRBD1; CDR3: CASKRDRDMNTEAFF; DNA: TGTGCCAGCAAAAGGGACAGGGACATGAACACTGAAGCTTTCTTT
size: few; J: TRBJ2-3; V: TRBV4-2; D: TRBD1; CDR3: CASSQDGTGSTDTQYF; DNA: TGTGCCAGCAGCCAGGACGGGACAGGGAGCACAGATACGCAGTATTTT
size: .; J: TRBJ1-3; V: TRBV18; D: .; CDR3: CASSPQTDSGNTIYF; DNA: TGTGCCAGCTCACCCCAGACAGACTCTGGAAACACCATATATTTT
size: .; J: TRBJ2-3; V: TRBV4-3; D: TRBD1; CDR3: CASSQAAGGRDTQYF; DNA: TGCGCCAGCAGCCAAGCAGCAGGGGGTCGAGATACGCAGTATTTT
size: .; J: TRBJ2-5; V: TRBV19; D: TRBD1; CDR3: CASSISGQEETQYF; DNA: TGTGCCAGTAGTATATCAGGACAGGAAGAGACCCAGTACTTC
size: .; J: TRBJ1-2; V: TRBV4-2; D: TRBD1; CDR3: CASSQLGTGGNYGYTF; DNA: TGTGCCAGCAGCCAGCTTGGGACAGGGGGCAACTATGGCTACACCTTC
size: .; J: TRBJ1-1; V: TRBV5-4; D: TRBD1; CDR3: CASSFEGARGAEAFF; DNA: TGTGCCAGCAGCTTTGAGGGGGCGCGGGGCGCTGAAGCTTTCTTT
size: .; J: TRBJ2-7; V: TRBV6-5; D: TRBD2; CDR3: CASSPQGLAYYEQYF; DNA: TGTGCCAGCAGTCCACAGGGACTAGCGTACTACGAGCAGTACTTC
size: .; J: TRBJ2-6; V: TRBV2; D: TRBD2; CDR3: CASSPPGLAAGANVLTF; DNA: TGTGCCAGCAGCCCCCCGGGACTAGCGGCCGGGGCCAACGTCCTGACTTTC
size: .; J: TRBJ2-1; V: TRBV4-1; D: .; CDR3: CASKLTSRSSYNEQFF; DNA: TGCGCCAGCAAACTCACTAGCAGGAGCTCCTACAATGAGCAGTTCTTC
size: many; J: TRBJ2-5; V: TRBV7-2; D: TRBD2; CDR3: CASKPTSGPQETQYF; DNA: TGTGCCAGCAAACCGACTAGCGGGCCCCAAGAGACCCAGTACTTC
size: .; J: TRBJ1-4; V: TRBV7-9; D: TRBD1; CDR3: CASSFGQGEEKLFF; DNA: TGTGCCAGCAGCTTCGGGCAGGGGGAAGAAAAACTGTTTTTT
size: .; J: TRBJ1-1; V: TRBV3-1/TRBV3-2; D: .; CDR3: CASSQDAQADTEAFF; DNA: TGTGCCAGCAGCCAAGATGCGCAGGCCGACACTGAAGCTTTCTTT
size: .; J: TRBJ2-2; V: TRBV2; D: TRBD1; CDR3: CASSGDRGSAGELFF; DNA: TGTGCCAGCAGTGGGGACAGGGGATCGGCCGGGGAGCTGTTTTTT
size: few; J: TRBJ2-5; V: TRBV5-1; D: .; CDR3: CASSLGQGGKTQYF; DNA: TGCGCCAGCAGCTTGGGGCAGGGGGGAAAGACCCAGTACTTC
size: .; J: TRBJ2-1; V: TRBV7-8; D: TRBD2; CDR3: CASSQGLAFFNEQFF; DNA: TGTGCCAGCAGCCAGGGACTAGCGTTTTTCAATGAGCAGTTCTTC